This T cell receptor (beta chain) was documented in a study of tissue T cells after allogeneic stem cell transplantation. Method: immunoSEQ multiplex PCR; TCRdb's copy keeps in-frame clones and lacks some. The sample shows tens of thousands of clones, less than 75% of them seen only once. Study-level results: Anatomically similar tissues had similar TCR repertoires within each patient.

The germline gives CDR1 SGHND, CDR2 FRSKSL. Trimming pared 2 bases from V and 4 bases from J, leaving 8 bases between. The CDR3 is 14 residues long. This clone has a handful of counts. Its antigen is unknown. All gene names here are mouse names. The read terminates 1 residue before the CDR3 end, so the remaining end is supplied by the germline J gene. The sequenced sample was sorted cells pooled from one or two spleens. This rearrangement joins TRBV15 to TRBJ2-2, with D perhaps TRBD2 (5 bases). This TCR derives from a pool of C57BL/6 mice in good health. The CDR3 region is CASSLTGGTGQLYF. The sequenced part of the CDR3 DNA is TGTGCCAGCAGTTTAACTGGAGGCACCGGGCAGCTCTAC.